This paragraph reports one T cell receptor (beta chain). Measured with immunoSEQ multiplex PCR; TCRdb has only the in-frame clones, and not every one. In the table there are some 80,000 clones, about 89% of which are singletons. The sample is drawn from a study of blood T cell repertoires in COVID-19. V gave up 4 bases and J gave up 4 bases; unmatched junction bases: 13. The CDR3 spans 18 residues. Germline values: CDR1 MNHEY, CDR2 SVGEGT. The receptor's source is a middle-aged man with COVID-19, enrolled during active disease. Sequenced input: peripheral blood. V usage is TRBV6-2 or TRBV6-3 and J usage is TRBJ2-7; the match to TRBD2 covers 13 bases. DNA for the CDR3: TGTGCCAGCAGTTCCGTTCTCACTAGCGGGAGGGCCTCGTACGAGCAGTACTTC. It translates to CASSSVLTSGRASYEQYF.